This T cell receptor beta chain was identified in a study of T-cell reconstitution after alpha-beta-depleted transplantation in children. The CDR3 length is 15 residues. J gave up 2 bases and V 5 bases, and 6 bases lay outside the gene matches. This sample's TCRbeta library carried unique molecular identifier barcodes. TCRdb recomputed calls from the PCR reads with MiXCR, one row per CDR3 protein. The sample comprises over 300,000 distinct CDR3 sequences, 10% of which are singletons, and 2% to 3% rests with the top ten. This clonotype was counted between two and nine times. This chain uses TRBV12-3 or TRBV12-4 with TRBJ2-7, with 10 bases that match TRBD1. This specimen was PBMCs from the stem cell graft donor, taken from the stem cell graft. The receptor was derived from a human donor who donated a stem cell graft to a child with acute lymphoblastic leukemia. The CDR3 region is CASSPGTGATYEQYF. In DNA, the CDR3 is TGTGCCAGCAGTCCCGGGACAGGGGCCACCTACGAGCAGTACTTC.